The 16 T cell receptor beta chains given below trace back to one sample, sequenced in a study of OX40 agonist ivuxolimab in advanced cancers. The protocol was immunoSEQ multiplex PCR, while the TCRdb copy is restricted to in-frame clones and leaves out a portion. The sample lists around 95,000 clones; around 92% were seen once. The sequenced sample was CD4+ or CD8+ T cells sorted from blood, obtained in a trial of the OX40 agonist ivuxolimab. These receptors were collected from an adult with an advanced solid tumor such as melanoma, head and neck, liver or kidney cancer.

The count of this clone is one. This chain joins TRBV28 and TRBJ1-3; 8 bases are a match to TRBD1. Losses at the gene ends were 6 bases for V and 4 bases for J; bases not matched to a gene: 8. This CDR3 contains 15 residues. CDR1 and CDR2 from the germline V gene are MDHEN and SYDVKM. The CDR3 loop reads CASRNQGAAGNTIYF. Here the CDR3 DNA reads TGTGCCAGCAGGAATCAGGGGGCGGCGGGAAACACCATATATTTT.

The V and J genes are TRBV7-9 and TRBJ1-1; D ambiguous. V dropped 8 bases and J dropped 2 bases, with 6 bases sitting between them. Germline assignment: CDR1 SEHNR and CDR2 FQNEAQ (reference sequence). The CDR3 has 11 residues. The CDR3 DNA follows: TGTGCCAGCCTCCGAAACACTGAAGCTTTCTTT. It codes for CASLRNTEAFF.

This clone showed up just once. The sample carries other DNA sequences with the same CDR3. The chain employs TRBV9 and TRBJ2-1, with 8 bases fitting TRBD2. This CDR3 is 15 amino acids long. V trimming: 0 bases; J trimming: 4 bases; junction bases outside the gene matches: 3. Germline-derived CDR1 and CDR2 are SGDLS and YYNGEE. This chain's CDR3 is CASSVGLAGYNEQFF. Written as DNA, the CDR3 is TGTGCCAGCAGCGTAGGGCTAGCGGGTTACAATGAGCAGTTCTTC.

The CDR3 coding sequence is TGCAGCGTTGAAATTGGACAGAGCTCTGGAAACACCATATATTTT. This translates into CSVEIGQSSGNTIYF. V is TRBV29-1 and J is TRBJ1-3, with a weak D call TRBD1 (6 bases). This CDR3 has 15 residues. The V gene's germline CDR1 is SQVTM and CDR2 ANQGSEA. The V end lost 2 bases, the J end lost 0 bases, and 11 bases lay between the germline ends.

The chain joins TRBV11-3 to TRBJ2-7, with no clear D. The CDR3 has 12 residues. Germline CDR1 SGHNT, CDR2 YENEEA. Deletions cut 5 bases from V and 1 base from J, with 6 bases between. Here the CDR3 DNA reads TGTGCCAGCAGCCACAATTCCTACGAGCAGTACGTC. Residues: CASSHNSYEQYV.

V gene TRBV5-1 combines with J gene TRBJ1-1; D possibly corresponds to TRBD1 (5 bases). The CDR3 is made up of 17 amino acids. V lost 0 bases, J lost 0 bases, and 15 bases lay in between. The germline CDR1 and CDR2 sequences are SGHRS and YFSETQ. In DNA, the CDR3 is TGCGCCAGCAGCTTGGCCTCAGGGTTCCGGGTGAACACTGAAGCTTTCTTT. It translates to CASSLASGFRVNTEAFF.

A few counts support this clone. The genes are TRBV30 and TRBJ1-1, with D possibly TRBD1 on 5 matching bases. The CDR3 extends over 14 amino acids. Germline CDR1 is GTSNPN and CDR2 is SVGIG (reference sequence). V lost 2 bases, J lost 4 bases, and 14 bases lay in between. CDR3 DNA sequence: TGTGCCTGGAGTATTTCCCAGGGCAGCACTGAAGCTTTCTTT. Its translation is CAWSISQGSTEAFF. Full variable domain (rest looked up from reference TRBV30 and TRBJ1-1): SQTIHQWPATLVQPVGSPLSLECTVEGTSNPNLYWYRQAAGRGLQLLFYSVGIGQISSEVPQNLSASRPQDRQFILSSKKLLLSDSGFYLCAWSISQGSTEAFFGQGTRLTVV.

A single count supports this clone. The chain has TRBV6-6 and TRBJ1-4; D is possibly TRBD1 (5 bases). This CDR3 spans 14 amino acids. V shed 7 bases and J shed 3 bases, with 12 bases lying between them. Germline loops: CDR1 MNHNY, CDR2 SVGAGI (reference sequence). The CDR3 spells CASTYRQSNEKLFF. CDR3 sequence (DNA): TGTGCCAGCACATACAGGCAATCTAATGAAAAACTGTTTTTT.

J is TRBJ1-1 and V is TRBV12-5; D not certain. The ends were cut back, 1 base at V and 1 base at J, with 7 bases in the middle. CDR3 length: 14 amino acids. In germline, CDR1 is LGHNT, CDR2 FRNRAP. As DNA, the CDR3 is TGTGCTAGTGGTTTGGGAGACGCGAACACTGAAGCTTTCTTT. This encodes CASGLGDANTEAFF.

The rearrangement links TRBV14 to TRBJ2-7; D ambiguous. Germline V CDR1 and CDR2: SGHDN, FVKESK. The germline V and J ends were trimmed by 2 bases and 6 bases, with 11 bases remaining between them. This CDR3 contains 13 residues. DNA of the CDR3: TGTGCCAGCAGCCAAACCTGGCCGGGCGAGCAGTACGTC. Its protein is CASSQTWPGEQYV.

V and J are TRBV5-1 and TRBJ2-1, with 12 bases that match TRBD2. V lost 0 bases to trimming and J lost 9 bases; unmatched junction nucleotides: 4. This CDR3 has 15 amino acids. CDR1 and CDR2 from the germline V gene are SGHRS and YFSETQ. Written as DNA, the CDR3 is TGCGCCAGCAGCTTGGCTAGCGGGAGGGCTGGTGAGCAGTTCTTC. The encoded protein is CASSLASGRAGEQFF. Supplemented by reference TRBV5-1 and TRBJ2-1, the full variable domain reads KAGVTQTPRYLIKTRGQQVTLSCSPISGHRSVSWYQQTPGQGLQFLFEYFSETQRNKGNFPGRFSGRQFSNSRSEMNVSTLELGDSALYLCASSLASGRAGEQFFGPGTRLTVL.

V usage is TRBV5-6 and J usage is TRBJ1-1, with no clear D. The germline V gene has CDR1 SGHDT and CDR2 YYEEEE. The V end was cut by 6 bases, the J end by 1 base, with 10 bases between. The CDR3 is made up of 13 amino acids. The CDR3 DNA reads TGTGCCAGCATCTACCGAGGGAACACTGAAGCTTTCTTT. Translated, it gives CASIYRGNTEAFF.

The V gene is TRBV28, the J gene TRBJ1-2, with D maybe TRBD1 (6 bases). This CDR3 has 18 amino acids. Germline V gene sequence: CDR1 MDHEN, CDR2 SYDVKM. Trimming shortened V by 3 bases and J by 3 bases, and 23 bases separated the two germline ends. CDR3 region: CASSFRSRGAKRDYGYTF. CDR3 DNA: TGTGCCAGCAGTTTCCGTTCCCGGGGGGCGAAGAGGGACTATGGCTACACCTTC.

The chain joins TRBV19 to TRBJ2-7, with D possibly being TRBD1 (7 bases). The CDR3 spans 14 residues. Trimming took off 6 bases at V and 5 bases at J, with 17 bases between the two ends. Germline V CDR1 and CDR2: LNHDA, SQIVND (reference sequence). This CDR3 is CASSPGGAGHEQYV. CDR3 DNA: TGTGCCAGTAGCCCAGGGGGAGCGGGCCACGAGCAGTACGTC.

The chain carries TRBV5-4 and TRBJ2-1; TRBD2 is a possible D gene (5 bases). The germline V gene encodes CDR1 SGHNT and CDR2 YYREEE (reference sequence). The CDR3 has 14 residues. Deletions cut 7 bases from V and 4 bases from J, with 15 bases between. The CDR3, as DNA: TGTGCCAGCGGACTTCCGAACTCTTACAATGAGCAGTTCTTC. Residues: CASGLPNSYNEQFF.

The chain employs TRBV29-1 and TRBJ2-3, with TRBD2 as a possible D gene (5 bases). The CDR3 loop spans 14 amino acids. V lost 4 bases, J lost 4 bases, and 15 bases lay in between. Germline V lookup: CDR1 SQVTM, CDR2 ANQGSEA. The CDR3 here is CSVAERRRSDTQYF. CDR3 sequence (DNA): TGCAGCGTTGCGGAGCGAAGGAGGTCAGATACGCAGTATTTT.